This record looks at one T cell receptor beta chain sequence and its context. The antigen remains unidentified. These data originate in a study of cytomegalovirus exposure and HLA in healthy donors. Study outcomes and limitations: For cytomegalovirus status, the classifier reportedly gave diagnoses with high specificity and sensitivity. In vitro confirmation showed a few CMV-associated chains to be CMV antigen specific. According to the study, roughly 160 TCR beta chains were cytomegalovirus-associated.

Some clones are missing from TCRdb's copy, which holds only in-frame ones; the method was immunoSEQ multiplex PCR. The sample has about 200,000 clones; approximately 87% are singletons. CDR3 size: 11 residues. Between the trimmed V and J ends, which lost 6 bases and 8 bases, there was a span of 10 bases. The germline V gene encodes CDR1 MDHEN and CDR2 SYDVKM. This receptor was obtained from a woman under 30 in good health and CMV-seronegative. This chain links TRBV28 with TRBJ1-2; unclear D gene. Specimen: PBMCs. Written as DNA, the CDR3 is TGTGCCAGCAGCTACGCGGGCGGCTACACCTTC. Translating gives CASSYAGGYTF.